This T cell receptor beta chain was sequenced for a study of blood T cell repertoires in COVID-19. Per germline, CDR1 LNHDA and CDR2 SQIVND (reference sequence). With 6 bases removed from V and 0 bases from J, the gap between germline ends came to 14 bases. The CDR3 extends over 16 amino acids. The assay was immunoSEQ multiplex PCR, and TCRdb's table has in-frame clones only and misses some. The top ten hold 3.6% of the sample, which has 200,000 to 250,000 clones, under 90% seen once. The specimen sequenced was PBMCs or T cells enriched from blood (not recorded which). This TCR was sampled from a woman between 40 and 55 years old who had been exposed to COVID-19. The chain couples TRBV19 to TRBJ2-2; perhaps TRBD1 as D (7 bases). CDR3 loop: CASRGLGTANTGELFF. In nucleotides, the CDR3 is TGTGCCAGTAGGGGACTCGGGACAGCGAACACCGGGGAGCTGTTTTTT.